These 28 T cell receptor beta chains were all obtained from the same sample, sequenced in a study of T-cell memory formation after mild COVID-19 (dated by TCRdb to about 2021). Libraries were constructed by 5' RACE. The listed sequencing device is Illumina NovaSeq 6000. In TCRdb, the public reads were trimmed at Q25 with fastp and aligned with MiXCR, with productive beta chains retained. Entries that share a CDR3 protein sequence are merged under the most common genes and DNA. A total of about 340,000 distinct CDR3 sequences appear in this sample, around 21% of them only once. In total, the top ten clones hold around 12% of the sample. Sequencing used PBMCs or a T cell subset sorted from them (not recorded which). Receptors were obtained from an adult woman who had mild COVID-19 (a few samples of this study predate the infection). The sample titles of this study are shuffled in the database, so cell type and time point are left out; the donor was told from shared clones.

In this sample, this clonotype turned up a few times. The chain is built from TRBV7-2 and TRBJ2-1, with 10 bases identical to TRBD2. CDR3 size: 15 residues. Trimming took 3 bases from V and 2 from J; bases not matched to a gene: 1. Germline CDR1 SGHTA, CDR2 FQGNSA. For the CDR3, the DNA is TGTGCCAGCAGCTTCCTAGCGGGAGCCTACAATGAGCAGTTCTTC. Translated, it gives CASSFLAGAYNEQFF. Complete variable domain (other parts from reference TRBV7-2 and TRBJ2-1): GAGVSQSPSNKVTEKGKDVELRCDPISGHTALYWYRQSLGQGLEFLIYFQGNSAPDKSGLPSDRFSAERTGGSVSTLTIQRTQQEDSAVYLCASSFLAGAYNEQFFGPGTRLTVL.

V usage is TRBV4-1 and J usage is TRBJ1-6; D unclear. V was trimmed by 0 bases and J by 8 bases, leaving 8 bases between them. Looked up from germline, CDR1 is MGHRA and CDR2 is YSYEKL. The CDR3 totals 14 residues. CDR3 in DNA: TGCGCCAGCAGCCAAGAGGGCAGCCATTCACCCCTCCACTTT. Protein: CASSQEGSHSPLHF.

The sample holds a few counts of this clonotype. V usage is TRBV5-1 and J usage is TRBJ1-1; maybe TRBD1 (5 bases). Germline V gene data show CDR1 as SGHRS and CDR2 as YFSETQ. V was clipped by 1 base and J by 3 bases, with 10 bases between them. This CDR3 has 14 amino acids. The CDR3 loop reads CASSLQGADTEAFF. Here the CDR3 DNA reads TGCGCCAGCAGCTTGCAGGGTGCGGACACTGAAGCTTTCTTT.

This chain uses TRBV9 with TRBJ2-3; no firm D call. CDR1 is SGDLS and CDR2 is YYNGEE in the germline V gene. CDR3 length: 13 amino acids. Trimming took 0 bases from V and 0 from J, leaving 2 bases between them. The CDR3 loop reads CASSVDSTDTQYF. CDR3 coding DNA: TGTGCCAGCAGCGTAGACAGCACAGATACGCAGTATTTT.

The J gene is TRBJ2-3, the V gene TRBV14; 11 bases agree with TRBD2. The germline gives CDR1 SGHDN, CDR2 FVKESK. This CDR3 is 13 amino acids long. V shed 8 bases, J shed 8 bases, and the junction held 6 bases outside the gene matches. In DNA, the CDR3 is TGTGCCAGCCGAGGGACTAGCGGAAGTACGCAGTATTTT. Translated, it gives CASRGTSGSTQYF.

The V call is TRBV7-6, the J call TRBJ2-5; the D call may be TRBD1 or TRBD2 (5 bases each). CDR1 is SGHVS and CDR2 is FNYEAQ in the germline V gene. Trimming left V 1 base short and J 4 bases short, with 22 bases between. This CDR3 has 18 amino acids. This chain's CDR3 is CASSLGGRGRIIGETQYF. CDR3 nucleotide sequence: TGTGCCAGCAGCTTAGGGGGTAGGGGACGGATCATAGGAGAGACCCAGTACTTC. Complete variable domain (other parts from reference TRBV7-6 and TRBJ2-5): GAGVSQSPRYKVTKRGQDVALRCDPISGHVSLYWYRQALGQGPEFLTYFNYEAQQDKSGLPNDRFSAERPEGSISTLTIQRTEQRDSAMYRCASSLGGRGRIIGETQYFGPGTRLLVL.

This clonotype has just a few counts. This rearrangement joins TRBV12-3 or TRBV12-4 to TRBJ1-4, with TRBD1 identical over 7 bases. This CDR3 contains 12 residues. V shed 6 bases and J 10 bases; nucleotides not matched to a gene: 5. The CDR3 DNA reads TGTGCCAGCAGCCTGGGGACAGCAAAACTGTTTTTT. Translation gives CASSLGTAKLFF.

V gene TRBV7-2 combines with J gene TRBJ1-2; D is perhaps TRBD1 (5 bases). This CDR3 is 15 amino acids long. Germline V gives CDR1 SGHTA, CDR2 FQGNSA. The germline V and J ends were trimmed by 1 base and 8 bases, with 17 bases remaining between them. CDR3: CASSLVSAGLGGYTF. Here the CDR3 DNA reads TGTGCCAGCAGCTTAGTATCGGCAGGGTTGGGGGGCTACACCTTC. The full variable domain, with the rest looked up from reference TRBV7-2 and TRBJ1-2, is GAGVSQSPSNKVTEKGKDVELRCDPISGHTALYWYRQSLGQGLEFLIYFQGNSAPDKSGLPSDRFSAERTGGSVSTLTIQRTQQEDSAVYLCASSLVSAGLGGYTFGSGTRLTVV.

The V gene is TRBV12-3 or TRBV12-4, the J gene TRBJ1-2, with 7 nucleotides matching TRBD1. The length of the CDR3 is 12 residues. The J segment lost 6 bases and the V segment lost 7 bases, leaving 5 bases of the junction unmatched. For the CDR3, the DNA is TGTGCCAGCAATCGACAGGGCAATGGCTACACCTTC. Protein: CASNRQGNGYTF.

The genes are TRBV6-6 and TRBJ1-5; possible D gene TRBD1, 6 bases. The V end lost 8 bases, the J end lost 6 bases, and 17 bases lay between the germline ends. CDR1 is MNHNY, CDR2 SVGAGI, per germline (reference sequence). The CDR3 totals 14 residues. CDR3 sequence (DNA): TGTGCCAGCCTTGGGGGGGGCTCGGGTCAGCCCCAGCATTTT. Translating gives CASLGGGSGQPQHF.

The CDR3 sequence is CASSEAVRQQSRETQYF. CDR3 DNA sequence: TGTGCCAGCAGTGAAGCCGTACGACAGCAGTCCCGGGAGACCCAGTACTTC. V usage is TRBV2 and J usage is TRBJ2-5; possible D gene TRBD1, 5 bases. This CDR3 region has 17 residues. The germline V gene has CDR1 SNHLY and CDR2 FYNNEI. The V gene lost 0 bases and the J gene lost 5 bases, with 19 bases spanning the gap.

This clonotype has more than one count but fewer than ten. This chain uses TRBV12-3 or TRBV12-4 with TRBJ1-6, with D possibly TRBD1 on 6 matching bases. The ends were cut back, 7 bases at V and 3 bases at J, with 13 bases in the middle. The CDR3 spans 15 residues. The CDR3 is CASNQGNFYNSPLHF. The CDR3 nucleotides are TGTGCCAGCAATCAGGGGAATTTCTATAATTCACCCCTCCACTTT.

This clonotype was detected a few times. This rearrangement joins TRBV12-3 or TRBV12-4 to TRBJ2-7, with 7 bases matching TRBD1. CDR3 length: 15 amino acids. The trim removed 6 bases at V and 0 bases at J, leaving 8 bases unmatched. The CDR3 DNA is TGTGCCAGCAGAGTTGACAGGGCGGACTCCTACGAGCAGTACTTC. Its translation: CASRVDRADSYEQYF.

The chain has TRBV29-1 and TRBJ2-7, with TRBD1 matching over 9 bases. V dropped 4 bases and J dropped 2; count of bases not matched to a gene: 3. CDR1 SQVTM and CDR2 ANQGSEA come from the germline V gene. CDR3 length equals 13 residues. Here the CDR3 reads CSVGDRETYEQYF. In DNA, the CDR3 is TGCAGCGTTGGGGACAGGGAAACCTACGAGCAGTACTTC.

Ten or more counts support this clonotype. This chain joins TRBV12-3 or TRBV12-4 and TRBJ2-2; 7 bases match TRBD1. Trimming cost V 3 bases and J 7 bases; bases outside gene matches: 8. The CDR3 covers 15 residues. The CDR3 DNA reads as TGTGCCAGCAGTTTGACAGGGCACCCGGGCGGGGAGCTGTTTTTT. Its translation: CASSLTGHPGGELFF.

V usage is TRBV7-3 and J usage is TRBJ1-1, with 8 bases fitting TRBD1. The CDR3 is made up of 15 amino acids. With V trimmed by 2 bases and J by 5 bases, 7 bases remained unmatched. Germline CDR1 and CDR2: SGHTA and FQGTGA. This CDR3 reads CASSLRTGGYTEAFF. CDR3 sequence (DNA): TGTGCCAGCAGCTTACGCACAGGGGGGTATACTGAAGCTTTCTTT.

This clonotype was counted many times. The chain links TRBV12-3 or TRBV12-4 to TRBJ1-1; D may be TRBD1 (6 bases). This CDR3 contains 15 residues. V dropped 3 bases and J dropped 1 base, with 12 bases sitting between them. CDR3 protein: CASSFLGQQNTEAFF. The CDR3 bases are TGTGCCAGCAGTTTCTTAGGACAGCAGAACACTGAAGCTTTCTTT.

This clonotype was detected only a few times. J is TRBJ1-1 and V is TRBV7-2; the D is unclear. The CDR3 contains 14 residues. The germline V gene has CDR1 SGHTA and CDR2 FQGNSA. V was pared by 1 base and J by 4 bases, with 10 bases between. The DNA for the CDR3 is TGTGCCAGCAGCTTAGAGTCCCGGGCCACTGAAGCTTTCTTT. Its protein is CASSLESRATEAFF.

The chain uses TRBV12-3 or TRBV12-4 and TRBJ2-3, with 7 nucleotides matching TRBD2. Trimming removed 1 base from V and 4 bases from J; junction bases left unmatched: 5. The CDR3 runs 15 residues. CDR3 sequence reads: CASSLVGEGADTQYF. CDR3 bases: TGTGCCAGCAGTTTAGTAGGGGAGGGTGCAGATACGCAGTATTTT.

This rearrangement joins TRBV6-5 to TRBJ1-1; a possible D gene is TRBD1 (5 bases). The germline V and J ends were trimmed by 6 bases and 0 bases, with 8 bases remaining between them. This CDR3 has 13 amino acids. Germline V gene lookup returns CDR1 MNHEY and CDR2 SVGAGI. CDR3: CASRGRLNTEAFF. CDR3 DNA sequence: TGTGCCAGCAGGGGGCGATTGAACACTGAAGCTTTCTTT.

This clonotype was seen a handful of times. The chain combines TRBV5-1 with TRBJ2-7; unclear D gene. The germline CDR1 and CDR2 sequences are SGHRS and YFSETQ. V lost 0 bases to trimming and J lost 3 bases, with 10 bases between them. The CDR3 consists of 14 residues. The CDR3 coding sequence is TGCGCCAGCAGCTTGGCTCAGTTCTTCTACGAGCAGTACTTC. This codes for CASSLAQFFYEQYF.

This clonotype turned up a few times. J is TRBJ2-1 and V is TRBV6-5; 9 bases align to TRBD2. Trimming at V came to 5 bases and at J to 10 bases, leaving 15 bases not matched to a gene. Germline-derived CDR1 and CDR2 are MNHEY and SVGAGI. This CDR3 has 16 residues. DNA for the CDR3: TGTGCCAGCAGTAGACTGACGGGACTCCTAGCGGGGGAGCAGTTCTTC. As protein: CASSRLTGLLAGEQFF.

The chain carries TRBV5-1 and TRBJ2-1; D call uncertain. The V end was cut by 4 bases, the J end by 12 bases, with 17 bases between. The CDR3 spans 13 residues. Per the germline V gene, CDR1 is SGHRS and CDR2 is YFSETQ. CDR3 in DNA: TGCGCCAGCAGCCTGGACGACACGAATTGGCAGTTCTTC. The encoded protein is CASSLDDTNWQFF.

V gene TRBV2 combines with J gene TRBJ1-6; no reliable D call. Germline CDR1 and CDR2: SNHLY and FYNNEI. Trimming shortened V by 7 bases and J by 1 base, and 17 bases separated the two germline ends. The CDR3 sequence is 17 residues long. CDR3 bases: TGTGCCAGCACAATAGGGCCAACCGGATCCTATAATTCACCCCTCCACTTT. It codes for CASTIGPTGSYNSPLHF.

This clonotype came up a few times. The J gene is TRBJ2-1, the V gene TRBV3-1; no reliable D call. Trimming pared 0 bases from V and 7 bases from J, leaving 16 bases between. The CDR3 sequence is 16 residues long. Looked up from germline, CDR1 is LGHDT and CDR2 is YNNKEL (reference sequence). The CDR3 DNA follows: TGTGCCAGCAGCCAAGATACCCCCTCCGGGCGGAATGAGCAGTTCTTC. Translating it yields CASSQDTPSGRNEQFF.

The chain carries TRBV7-2 and TRBJ2-7, with TRBD2 identical over 7 bases. Per germline, CDR1 SGHTA and CDR2 FQGNSA. V shed 3 bases, J shed 0 bases, and the junction held 5 bases outside the gene matches. The CDR3 has 15 amino acids. CDR3 in DNA: TGTGCCAGCAGCTTCCTAGCGGTCTCCTCCTACGAGCAGTACTTC. Its protein is CASSFLAVSSYEQYF. Full variable domain (rest looked up from reference TRBV7-2 and TRBJ2-7): GAGVSQSPSNKVTEKGKDVELRCDPISGHTALYWYRQSLGQGLEFLIYFQGNSAPDKSGLPSDRFSAERTGGSVSTLTIQRTQQEDSAVYLCASSFLAVSSYEQYFGPGTRLTVT.

This clonotype was detected many times. The chain uses TRBV9 and TRBJ2-3; D is possibly TRBD2 (5 bases). This CDR3 has 14 residues. Germline V lookup: CDR1 SGDLS, CDR2 YYNGEE. V was clipped by 3 bases and J by 5 bases, with 13 bases between them. The CDR3 DNA is TGTGCCAGCAGCGGGACTCTCCCCGGAGATACGCAGTATTTT. Protein: CASSGTLPGDTQYF.

This sequence joins TRBV4-1 and TRBJ1-1; 8 bases are shared with TRBD1. The CDR3 covers 15 residues. V shed 5 bases, J shed 5 bases, and the junction held 10 bases outside the gene matches. CDR1 and CDR2 from the germline V gene are MGHRA and YSYEKL. DNA for the CDR3: TGCGCCAGCAGCAGGCCCACAGGGGGATCGACTGAAGCTTTCTTT. Residues: CASSRPTGGSTEAFF.